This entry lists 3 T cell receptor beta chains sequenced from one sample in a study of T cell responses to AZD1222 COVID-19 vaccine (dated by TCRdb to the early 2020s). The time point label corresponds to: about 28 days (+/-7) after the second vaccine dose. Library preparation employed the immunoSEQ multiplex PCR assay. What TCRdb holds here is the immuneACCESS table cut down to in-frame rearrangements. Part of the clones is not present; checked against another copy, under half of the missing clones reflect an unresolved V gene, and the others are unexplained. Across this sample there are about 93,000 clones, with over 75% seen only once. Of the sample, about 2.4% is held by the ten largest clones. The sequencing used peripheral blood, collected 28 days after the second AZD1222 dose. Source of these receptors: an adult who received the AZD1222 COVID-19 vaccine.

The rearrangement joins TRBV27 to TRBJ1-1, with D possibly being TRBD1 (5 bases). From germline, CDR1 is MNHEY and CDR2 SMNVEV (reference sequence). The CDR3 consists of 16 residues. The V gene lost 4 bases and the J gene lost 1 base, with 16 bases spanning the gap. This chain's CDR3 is CASSSYPAGPNTEAFF. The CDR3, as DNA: TGTGCCAGCAGTTCATATCCCGCAGGGCCGAACACTGAAGCTTTCTTT.

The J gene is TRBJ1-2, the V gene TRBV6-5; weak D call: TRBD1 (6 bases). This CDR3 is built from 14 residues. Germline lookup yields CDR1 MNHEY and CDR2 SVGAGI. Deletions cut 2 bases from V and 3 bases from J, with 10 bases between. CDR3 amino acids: CASSYAGDDYGYTF. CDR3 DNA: TGTGCCAGCAGTTACGCAGGGGATGACTATGGCTACACCTTC.

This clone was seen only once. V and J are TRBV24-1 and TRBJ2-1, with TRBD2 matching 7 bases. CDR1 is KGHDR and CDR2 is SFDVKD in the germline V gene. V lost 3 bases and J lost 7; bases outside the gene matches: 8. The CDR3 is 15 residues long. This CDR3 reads CATSDARESRNEQFF. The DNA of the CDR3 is TGTGCCACCAGTGATGCGCGGGAGTCTCGTAATGAGCAGTTCTTC.